These 17 T cell receptor beta chains originate from one sample sequenced in a study of T cell repertoires in cytomegalovirus infection. MiXCR, run by TCRdb on the reads, gives a single entry per CDR3 protein. The table records fewer than 900,000 distinct CDR3 sequences, roughly 28% of them present only once. These receptors are not linked to any known antigen. The sequences come from cultured CD8+ T cells from PBMCs, collected from culture after CMV antigen stimulation. These receptors were collected from a human donor in good health (CMV status not recorded). Some clones in this sample may be carry-over from other donors' samples.

This clonotype was seen a few times. The chain joins TRBV7-3 to TRBJ2-1, with D perhaps matching TRBD2 (5 bases). There are 14 residues in the CDR3. V lost 1 base, J lost 5 bases, and 9 bases lay in between. Per the germline V gene, CDR1 is SGHTA and CDR2 is FQGTGA. CDR3 sequence (DNA): TGTGCCAGCAGCTTAAGGCCTAGCCACAATGAGCAGTTCTTC. Translation: CASSLRPSHNEQFF.

The chain links TRBV15 to TRBJ2-3; weak D call: TRBD2 (6 bases). V lost 6 bases, J lost 0 bases, and 13 bases lay in between. The CDR3 has 15 amino acids. Germline CDR1 is LNHNV and CDR2 is YYDKDF (reference sequence). Written as DNA, the CDR3 is TGTGCCACCAGAACCGGGACTTCTAGCACAGATACGCAGTATTTT. It encodes CATRTGTSSTDTQYF.

The chain couples TRBV5-8 to TRBJ1-1; 7 nucleotides align to TRBD1. The ends lost 4 bases at V and 0 bases at J; junction bases unmatched: 6. The germline CDR1 and CDR2 sequences are SGHTS and YDEGEE. The CDR3 length is 15 residues. In DNA form, the CDR3 reads TGTGCCAGCAGCCCCCGGGACAGCCTGAACACTGAAGCTTTCTTT. This codes for CASSPRDSLNTEAFF.

This chain links TRBV7-9 with TRBJ1-1; a possible D gene is TRBD1 (5 bases). Germline V CDR1 and CDR2: SEHNR, FQNEAQ (reference sequence). There are 16 residues in the CDR3. V lost 0 bases, J lost 3 bases, and 14 bases lay in between. The CDR3 bases are TGTGCCAGCAGCTTAGCGCCCCAGGGAGGGTACACTGAAGCTTTCTTT. Protein product: CASSLAPQGGYTEAFF.

This chain joins TRBV7-8 and TRBJ1-6; no firm D call. The germline V and J ends were trimmed by 1 base and 4 bases, with 14 bases remaining between them. Germline CDR1 reads SGHVS; CDR2 reads FQNEAQ. This CDR3 spans 17 amino acids. The DNA for the CDR3 is TGTGCCAGCAGCTTAGAAGGCCGGTTAAGATATAATTCACCCCTCCACTTT. Protein product: CASSLEGRLRYNSPLHF.

The chain combines TRBV27 with TRBJ1-2, with D unresolved. Germline assignment: CDR1 MNHEY and CDR2 SMNVEV (reference sequence). Trimming pared 6 bases from V and 2 bases from J, leaving 22 bases between. This CDR3 is 17 amino acids long. The CDR3 coding sequence is TGTGCCAGCAGCATCGGCCTCCCCGATGTTAAAAACTATGGCTACACCTTC. Translation gives CASSIGLPDVKNYGYTF.

This clonotype was observed a single time. The genes are TRBV7-8 and TRBJ1-2; 10 bases map to TRBD1. CDR1 SGHVS and CDR2 FQNEAQ come from the germline V gene. Unmatched junction bases numbered 9, after V lost 4 bases and J lost 4 bases. The CDR3 loop spans 16 amino acids. This CDR3 is CASSSTRGQGLYGYTF. The CDR3 region has the DNA TGTGCCAGCAGCTCGACCAGGGGACAGGGGCTCTATGGCTACACCTTC.

This clonotype was picked up many times. The chain has TRBV2 and TRBJ2-1; 9 nucleotides line up with TRBD2. Per the germline V gene, CDR1 is SNHLY and CDR2 is FYNNEI. The CDR3 length is 15 residues. V shed 5 bases and J 4 bases; nucleotides not matched to a gene: 6. The CDR3 bases are TGTGCCAGCAGTTTTAGCGGGGGAAATTACAATGAGCAGTTCTTC. It is translated as CASSFSGGNYNEQFF. The full variable domain, with the rest looked up from reference TRBV2 and TRBJ2-1, is EPEVTQTPSHQVTQMGQEVILRCVPISNHLYFYWYRQILGQKVEFLVSFYNNEISEKSEIFDDQFSVERPDGSNFTLKIRSTKLEDSAMYFCASSFSGGNYNEQFFGPGTRLTVL.

The chain is built from TRBV28 and TRBJ1-6; D uncertain. The germline V gene encodes CDR1 MDHEN and CDR2 SYDVKM. The CDR3 length is 15 residues. Trimming took 5 bases from V and 0 from J, leaving 8 bases between them. The DNA of the CDR3 is TGTGCCAGCAGTACTCAGAGCTCCTATAATTCACCCCTCCACTTT. Its translation: CASSTQSSYNSPLHF.

The genes are TRBV6-2 or TRBV6-3 and TRBJ1-5; D is unresolved. The V gene's germline CDR1 is MNHEY and CDR2 SVGEGT. Trimming pared 0 bases from V and 1 base from J, leaving 7 bases between. CDR3 size: 15 residues. The CDR3 loop is CASSYSSQSNQPQHF. Written as DNA, the CDR3 is TGTGCCAGCAGTTACTCGAGTCAGAGCAATCAGCCCCAGCATTTT.

The chain uses TRBV6-2 or TRBV6-3 and TRBJ1-6; D perhaps matches TRBD1 (5 bases). CDR3 size: 15 residues. The V and J ends lost 5 bases and 8 bases respectively, with 16 bases between them. Germline V lookup: CDR1 MNHEY, CDR2 SVGEGT. The CDR3 nucleotides read TGTGCCAGCAGTCGTCGGGACTGGATTTATTCACCCCTCCACTTT. Its protein is CASSRRDWIYSPLHF.

The chain joins TRBV7-9 to TRBJ2-3, with D maybe TRBD1 (6 bases). This CDR3 is built from 17 residues. Germline V gene sequence: CDR1 SEHNR, CDR2 FQNEAQ (reference sequence). V was cut by 1 base and J by 0 bases, with 14 bases left in between. The CDR3 reads CASSLGLHRDSTDTQYF. The CDR3, as DNA: TGTGCCAGCAGCTTAGGGTTGCACAGGGACAGCACAGATACGCAGTATTTT.

This rearrangement joins TRBV6-2 or TRBV6-3 to TRBJ2-7, with D perhaps TRBD1 (6 bases). This CDR3 spans 14 amino acids. Germline CDR1 is MNHEY and CDR2 is SVGEGT. V was clipped by 7 bases and J by 6 bases, with 19 bases between them. This CDR3 is CASNAYRDLGEQYV. Written as DNA, the CDR3 is TGTGCCAGCAATGCTTACAGGGATCTCGGCGAGCAGTACGTC.

The chain recombines TRBV5-1 with TRBJ1-1, with D perhaps TRBD1 (5 bases). CDR3 size: 15 residues. The V gene lost 4 bases and the J gene lost 1 base, with 14 bases spanning the gap. Germline CDR1 SGHRS, CDR2 YFSETQ. CDR3 in DNA: TGCGCCAGCAGCACACGGTGGGACCCGAACACTGAAGCTTTCTTT. Translated, it gives CASSTRWDPNTEAFF.

This clonotype was recorded many times. This chain's CDR3 is CASSLEGVDNEKLFF. CDR3 sequence (DNA): TGTGCCAGCAGCTTAGAGGGGGTAGATAATGAAAAACTGTTTTTT. The chain has TRBV7-2 and TRBJ1-4; tentatively, D is TRBD1 (6 bases). The CDR3 length is 15 residues. Trimming removed 1 base at V and 4 bases at J, with 10 bases between. The germline CDR1 and CDR2 sequences are SGHTA and FQGNSA.

This clonotype was seen a handful of times. The CDR3: CASSPSRDRGTDTQYF. In DNA form, the CDR3 reads TGTGCCAGCAGTCCTTCCCGGGACAGGGGCACAGATACGCAGTATTTT. The V gene is TRBV27, the J gene TRBJ2-3; 9 bases are shared with TRBD1. Germline V gene data show CDR1 as MNHEY and CDR2 as SMNVEV (reference sequence). V shed 5 bases, J shed 1 base, and the junction held 7 bases outside the gene matches. CDR3 length: 16 residues.

The J gene is TRBJ2-1, the V gene TRBV24-1, with 14 bases aligning to TRBD2. The CDR3 is 20 amino acids. V gave up 4 bases and J gave up 4 bases; unmatched junction bases: 14. The V gene's germline CDR1 is KGHDR and CDR2 SFDVKD. The CDR3 nucleotides read TGTGCCACCAGTGACCCCCGGCATTTGGGGACTAGCGGGGGATACAATGAGCAGTTCTTC. It codes for CATSDPRHLGTSGGYNEQFF.